These 21 T cell receptor beta chains were all obtained from the same sample, sequenced in a study of T cell responses to AZD1222 COVID-19 vaccine. Data came from immunoSEQ multiplex PCR; TCRdb stores just in-frame clones and leaves some out. This sample carries about 130,000 clones, 86% of them seen once, and the ten largest clones take around 12%. The sequencing used peripheral blood, collected on day 0 of AZD1222 vaccination. Source of these receptors: an adult in good health.

The J gene is TRBJ1-6, the V gene TRBV11-2; TRBD1 matches at 9 bases. CDR3 size: 13 residues. The trim removed 5 bases at V and 9 bases at J, leaving 2 bases unmatched. Germline V gene data show CDR1 as SGHAT and CDR2 as FQNNGV. The DNA of the CDR3 is TGTGCCAGCAGCCTGGACAGGGGTTCACCCCTCCACTTT. This sequence encodes CASSLDRGSPLHF.

There are a few counts of this clone. The same CDR3 also results from other DNA sequences found in this sample. V and J are TRBV10-3 and TRBJ1-1, with D unresolved. Germline CDR1 ENHRY, CDR2 SYGVKD. Deletions cut 3 bases from V and 1 base from J, with 3 bases between. CDR3 length equals 12 residues. This CDR3 reads CAISDGNTEAFF. CDR3 bases: TGTGCCATCAGTGATGGGAACACTGAAGCTTTCTTT.

The chain joins TRBV4-1 to TRBJ2-2; 7 bases are shared with TRBD1. Trimming cost V 3 bases and J 8 bases; bases outside gene matches: 15. The CDR3 runs to 17 residues. Per the germline V gene, CDR1 is MGHRA and CDR2 is YSYEKL. As DNA, the CDR3 is TGCGCCAGCAGCCAGTTAACGGGACAGTCAGGTCCGGGGGAGCTGTTTTTT. Protein product: CASSQLTGQSGPGELFF.

The chain uses TRBV5-1 and TRBJ1-1, with D perhaps TRBD1 (5 bases). The germline V gene encodes CDR1 SGHRS and CDR2 YFSETQ. V was trimmed by 4 bases and J by 1 base, leaving 20 bases between them. The CDR3 runs 17 residues. Here the CDR3 DNA reads TGCGCCAGCAGCCCCTCTAGCTTCGGCAGGGCGAACACTGAAGCTTTCTTT. The encoded protein is CASSPSSFGRANTEAFF.

This clone has a handful of counts. The chain combines TRBV20-1 with TRBJ1-2; D is uncertain. The V end was cut by 6 bases, the J end by 1 base, with 3 bases between. Germline-derived CDR1 and CDR2 are DFQATT and SNEGSKA (reference sequence). This CDR3 comprises 10 residues. The CDR3 protein is CSADNYGYTF. The CDR3 DNA is TGCAGTGCCGATAACTATGGCTACACCTTC.

This clone was counted between two and nine times. The chain is built from TRBV11-2 and TRBJ1-3; TRBD1 agrees at 7 bases. Germline loops: CDR1 SGHAT, CDR2 FQNNGV. The CDR3 loop spans 16 amino acids. V lost 3 bases to trimming and J lost 0 bases; unmatched junction nucleotides: 5. CDR3 amino acids: CASSFWGDSSGNTIYF. CDR3 coding DNA: TGTGCCAGCAGCTTTTGGGGGGACAGCTCTGGAAACACCATATATTTT.

This clone was recorded once. This rearrangement joins TRBV5-5 to TRBJ1-2; D is unresolved. V was cut by 5 bases and J by 6 bases, with 14 bases left in between. This CDR3 comprises 13 residues. Germline V gene sequence: CDR1 SGHKS, CDR2 YYEKEE (reference sequence). The CDR3 reads CASRLEGGDGYTF. The DNA of the CDR3 is TGTGCCAGCAGACTTGAGGGAGGAGATGGCTACACCTTC.

V usage is TRBV2 and J usage is TRBJ1-6, with unresolved D. V lost 5 bases, J lost 0 bases, and 8 bases lay in between. The CDR3 totals 15 residues. From germline, CDR1 is SNHLY and CDR2 FYNNEI. The CDR3: CASSFRSSYNSPLHF. CDR3 coding DNA: TGTGCCAGCAGTTTTCGGAGCTCCTATAATTCACCCCTCCACTTT.

The chain links TRBV25-1 to TRBJ1-4; TRBD1 matches 7 bases. The CDR3 length is 17 residues. The V gene end was trimmed by 3 bases and the J gene end by 8 bases; junction bases not matched to a gene: 15. The V gene's germline CDR1 is MGHDK and CDR2 SYGVNS. The DNA for the CDR3 is TGTGCCAGCAGTGACGAGAGACAGGGATTCCGTAGGGAAAAACTGTTTTTT. This translates into CASSDERQGFRREKLFF.

This clone was detected once. This rearrangement joins TRBV10-3 to TRBJ1-2; unclear D gene. The V gene lost 2 bases and the J gene lost 7 bases, with 5 bases spanning the gap. From germline, CDR1 is ENHRY and CDR2 SYGVKD. The CDR3 has 11 amino acids. CDR3 sequence (DNA): TGTGCCATCAGTGAGAATAGTGGCTACACCTTC. Translating it yields CAISENSGYTF.

The J gene is TRBJ1-2, the V gene TRBV27, with TRBD1 as a possible D gene (6 bases). CDR1 is MNHEY, CDR2 SMNVEV, per germline (reference sequence). Deletions cut 2 bases from V and 6 bases from J, with 10 bases between. This CDR3 comprises 13 residues. The CDR3 spells CASSLNGGNGYTF. The DNA for the CDR3 is TGTGCCAGCAGTTTAAACGGGGGCAATGGCTACACCTTC.

In its sample, this clone was seen once. This chain joins TRBV7-2 and TRBJ2-7; D assignment may be TRBD1 or TRBD2 (5 bases each). Deletions cut 5 bases from V and 3 bases from J, with 14 bases between. Germline V gene sequence: CDR1 SGHTA, CDR2 FQGNSA. The CDR3 loop spans 14 amino acids. The CDR3: CASSQGLGGYEQYF. CDR3 in DNA: TGTGCCAGCAGCCAGGGCCTCGGAGGCTACGAGCAGTACTTC.

The V call is TRBV12-3 or TRBV12-4, the J call TRBJ2-7, with D possibly TRBD2 on 5 matching bases. Trimming took 6 bases from V and 7 from J, leaving 10 bases between them. The CDR3 runs 11 residues. For the CDR3, the DNA is TGTGCCAGCAGCCGCTCGGGGGAGCAGTACTTC. Residues: CASSRSGEQYF.

This chain connects TRBV5-1 to TRBJ2-2; D unclear. The V end was cut by 0 bases, the J end by 2 bases, with 11 bases between. The CDR3 length is 16 residues. In germline, CDR1 is SGHRS, CDR2 YFSETQ. The CDR3 nucleotides read TGCGCCAGCAGCTTGGTCGGCAGTCTAAACACCGGGGAGCTGTTTTTT. Amino acids: CASSLVGSLNTGELFF.

The chain uses TRBV19 and TRBJ1-5; D not resolved. Germline V gene lookup returns CDR1 LNHDA and CDR2 SQIVND (reference sequence). The CDR3 contains 12 residues. Deletions cut 0 bases from V and 7 bases from J, with 4 bases between. The CDR3 nucleotides read TGTGCCAGTAGTATAGATTACCAGCCCCAGCATTTT. Residues: CASSIDYQPQHF.

The chain is built from TRBV7-2 and TRBJ2-3, with 9 bases aligning to TRBD2. Germline CDR1 SGHTA, CDR2 FQGNSA. The CDR3 contains 16 residues. After removal of 5 bases from V and 6 bases from J, the junction contained 12 bases not matched to a gene. In nucleotides, the CDR3 is TGTGCCAGCAGCCCCCTACTAGCGGGCCTTGGGGATACGCAGTATTTT. Amino acid sequence: CASSPLLAGLGDTQYF.

The chain joins TRBV7-9 to TRBJ1-3; 7 bases match TRBD1. The CDR3 consists of 13 residues. Germline trimming cut 6 bases from V and 6 bases from J; bases unmatched to any gene: 5. CDR1 is SEHNR and CDR2 is FQNEAQ in the germline V gene (reference sequence). The CDR3 reads CASRSGGPNTIYF. The CDR3 nucleotides are TGTGCCAGCAGATCAGGGGGTCCAAACACCATATATTTT.

V is TRBV7-6 and J is TRBJ2-7; 8 nucleotides line up with TRBD2. Losses at the gene ends were 1 base for V and 6 bases for J; bases not matched to a gene: 5. This CDR3 has 14 residues. CDR1 and CDR2 (germline): SGHVS, FNYEAQ. This CDR3 is CASSLVGGGSEQYF. CDR3 nucleotides: TGTGCCAGCAGCTTAGTCGGGGGGGGGTCCGAGCAGTACTTC.

The chain joins TRBV10-3 to TRBJ2-2, with 10 bases fitting TRBD2. J was trimmed by 0 bases and V by 2 bases; bases with no gene match: 12. CDR3 length equals 20 residues. Germline loops: CDR1 ENHRY, CDR2 SYGVKD. The chain's CDR3 is CAISERVSSGGRTNTGELFF. The CDR3 region has the DNA TGTGCCATCAGTGAGAGGGTGTCTAGCGGGGGCCGAACGAACACCGGGGAGCTGTTTTTT.

J is TRBJ2-5 and V is TRBV5-1; 10 positions match TRBD2. Germline lookup yields CDR1 SGHRS and CDR2 YFSETQ. V gave up 0 bases and J gave up 2 bases; unmatched junction bases: 4. CDR3 length equals 16 residues. CDR3 nucleotide sequence: TGCGCCAGCAGCTTGGCCCCTAGCGGGGGACAAGAGACCCAGTACTTC. Amino acid sequence: CASSLAPSGGQETQYF.

This sequence joins TRBV19 and TRBJ2-5, with a tentative D call TRBD1 (6 bases). In germline, CDR1 is LNHDA, CDR2 SQIVND (reference sequence). Between the trimmed V and J ends, which lost 5 bases and 12 bases, there was a span of 13 bases. The CDR3 loop spans 11 amino acids. CDR3 protein: CASSVGTNKYF. Written as DNA, the CDR3 is TGTGCCAGTAGTGTCGGGACAAACAAGTACTTC.